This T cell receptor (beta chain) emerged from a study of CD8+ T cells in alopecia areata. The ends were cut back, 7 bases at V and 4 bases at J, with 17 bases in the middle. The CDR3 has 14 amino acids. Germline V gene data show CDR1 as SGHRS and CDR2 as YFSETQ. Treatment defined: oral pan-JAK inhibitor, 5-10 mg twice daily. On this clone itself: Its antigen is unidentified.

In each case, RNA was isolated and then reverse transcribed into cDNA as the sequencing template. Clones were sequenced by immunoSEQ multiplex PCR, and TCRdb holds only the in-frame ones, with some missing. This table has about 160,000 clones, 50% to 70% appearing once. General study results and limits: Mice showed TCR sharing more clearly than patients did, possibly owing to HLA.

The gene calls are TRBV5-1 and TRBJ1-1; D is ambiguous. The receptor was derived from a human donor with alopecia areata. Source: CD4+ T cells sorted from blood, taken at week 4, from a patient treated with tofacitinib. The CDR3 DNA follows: TGCGCCAGCCTTGACGTGCCGGGAGGCACTGAAGCTTTCTTT. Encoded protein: CASLDVPGGTEAFF.